These T cell receptor beta chains were read from a single sample in a study of cytomegalovirus exposure and HLA in healthy donors. Only in-frame clones appear in the TCRdb table, and some are missing; sequencing was by immunoSEQ multiplex PCR. The sample carries over 150,000 clones, just under 80% recorded once. Sample: PBMCs. These receptors were taken from a woman aged 45 to 65 in good health and CMV-seropositive. Each CDR3 is given with its conserved first and last residue. The order of the fields is D gene, V gene, J gene, clone size, CDR3 protein, CDR3 DNA. A D gene is named only where the DNA matches it firmly. The size field is filled for only some rows; it gives once, few, many or a size class.

D gene: TRBD1
V gene: TRBV19
J gene: TRBJ1-2
clone size: many
CDR3 protein: CASSIVGGANYGYTF
CDR3 DNA: TGTGCCAGTAGTATAGTAGGGGGCGCAAACTATGGCTACACCTTC

D gene: TRBD1
V gene: TRBV5-1
J gene: TRBJ2-3
clone size: .
CDR3 protein: CASSQDRGSTDTQYF
CDR3 DNA: TGCGCCAGCAGCCAGGACAGGGGGTCCACAGATACGCAGTATTTT

D gene: .
V gene: TRBV30
J gene: TRBJ1-6
clone size: .
CDR3 protein: CACREDRYNSPLHF
CDR3 DNA: TGTGCCTGCAGGGAGGACCGCTATAATTCACCCCTCCACTTT

D gene: .
V gene: TRBV7-6
J gene: TRBJ1-5
clone size: .
CDR3 protein: CASSLRTSGEPQHF
CDR3 DNA: TGTGCCAGCAGCTTAAGGACGTCGGGGGAGCCCCAGCATTTT

D gene: .
V gene: TRBV7-6
J gene: TRBJ2-3
clone size: once
CDR3 protein: CASSPFWGDSTDTQYF
CDR3 DNA: TGTGCCAGCAGCCCCTTTTGGGGGGATAGCACAGATACGCAGTATTTT

D gene: .
V gene: TRBV5-6
J gene: TRBJ1-6
clone size: .
CDR3 protein: CASSPGTVGSPLHF
CDR3 DNA: TGTGCCAGCAGCCCCGGGACTGTCGGTTCACCCCTCCACTTT

D gene: .
V gene: TRBV5-4
J gene: TRBJ1-2
clone size: .
CDR3 protein: CASSLGREGFLYGYTF
CDR3 DNA: TGTGCCAGCAGCTTGGGCAGGGAAGGTTTCCTCTATGGCTACACCTTC

D gene: TRBD2
V gene: TRBV9
J gene: TRBJ2-3
clone size: .
CDR3 protein: CASGAGGSTDTQYF
CDR3 DNA: TGTGCCAGCGGTGCGGGGGGGAGCACAGATACGCAGTATTTT

D gene: .
V gene: TRBV7-3
J gene: TRBJ1-2
clone size: .
CDR3 protein: CASSLIPGGANYGYTF
CDR3 DNA: TGTGCCAGCAGCTTAATTCCGGGGGGAGCTAACTATGGCTACACCTTC

D gene: TRBD2
V gene: TRBV5-1
J gene: TRBJ2-1
clone size: .
CDR3 protein: CASSLIGTSGDNEQFF
CDR3 DNA: TGCGCCAGCAGCTTAATCGGGACTAGCGGGGACAATGAGCAGTTCTTC

D gene: .
V gene: TRBV5-1
J gene: TRBJ2-3
clone size: few
CDR3 protein: CASSLTGTGDTQYF
CDR3 DNA: TGCGCCAGCAGCTTGACAGGGACGGGGGATACGCAGTATTTT

D gene: .
V gene: TRBV7-9
J gene: TRBJ2-5
clone size: .
CDR3 protein: CASSLPDEILETQYF
CDR3 DNA: TGTGCCAGCAGCTTACCTGATGAGATCTTAGAGACCCAGTACTTC

D gene: .
V gene: TRBV6-1
J gene: TRBJ2-7
clone size: .
CDR3 protein: CASRPTSSYEQYF
CDR3 DNA: TGTGCCAGCAGACCCACATCGTCCTACGAGCAGTACTTC

D gene: .
V gene: TRBV7-8
J gene: TRBJ1-3
clone size: .
CDR3 protein: CASSLRFAGPGNTIYF
CDR3 DNA: TGTGCCAGCAGCTTAAGATTTGCGGGCCCTGGAAACACCATATATTTT

D gene: .
V gene: TRBV5-8
J gene: TRBJ1-4
clone size: .
CDR3 protein: CASSLAGANEKLFF
CDR3 DNA: TGTGCCAGCAGCTTGGCCGGAGCTAATGAAAAACTGTTTTTT

D gene: TRBD1
V gene: TRBV6-1
J gene: TRBJ1-5
clone size: once
CDR3 protein: CASSPTGASNQPQHF
CDR3 DNA: TGTGCCAGCAGTCCGACAGGGGCCAGCAATCAGCCCCAGCATTTT

D gene: .
V gene: TRBV6-6
J gene: TRBJ1-3
clone size: .
CDR3 protein: CASSYRGSGNTIYF
CDR3 DNA: TGTGCCAGCAGTTACAGAGGCTCTGGAAACACCATATATTTT

D gene: .
V gene: TRBV9
J gene: TRBJ1-6
clone size: few
CDR3 protein: CASSVGLDTNSPLHF
CDR3 DNA: TGTGCCAGCAGCGTCGGGCTGGACACGAATTCACCCCTCCACTTT

D gene: TRBD2
V gene: TRBV7-6
J gene: TRBJ2-1
clone size: .
CDR3 protein: CASSSVELAGRGEQFF
CDR3 DNA: TGTGCCAGCAGCTCAGTAGAACTAGCGGGGCGGGGTGAGCAGTTCTTC

D gene: .
V gene: TRBV2
J gene: TRBJ1-4
clone size: .
CDR3 protein: CASRLRLTNEKLFF
CDR3 DNA: TGTGCCAGCAGACTTCGATTAACTAATGAAAAACTGTTTTTT

D gene: TRBD2
V gene: TRBV5-4
J gene: TRBJ2-1
clone size: .
CDR3 protein: CASSPGTRTDEQFF
CDR3 DNA: TGTGCCAGCAGCCCCGGGACTAGGACAGATGAGCAGTTCTTC

D gene: .
V gene: TRBV10-3
J gene: TRBJ2-1
clone size: .
CDR3 protein: CAISAGQNYNEQFF
CDR3 DNA: TGTGCCATCAGTGCTGGGCAGAACTACAATGAGCAGTTCTTC

D gene: TRBD1
V gene: TRBV6-5
J gene: TRBJ2-7
clone size: .
CDR3 protein: CASSRGQGGIYEQYF
CDR3 DNA: TGTGCCAGCAGCCGCGGACAGGGTGGCATCTACGAGCAGTACTTC

D gene: .
V gene: TRBV19
J gene: TRBJ1-5
clone size: once
CDR3 protein: CASSMVSSNQPQHF
CDR3 DNA: TGTGCCAGTAGTATGGTTAGTAGCAATCAGCCCCAGCATTTT

D gene: TRBD2
V gene: TRBV10-2
J gene: TRBJ2-5
clone size: .
CDR3 protein: CASSDPPGLAGGPRETQYF
CDR3 DNA: TGCGCCAGCAGTGACCCCCCGGGACTAGCGGGGGGGCCTCGGGAGACCCAGTACTTC